These T cell receptor beta chains were read from a single sample in a study of vaccination and CD4 T cells after COVID-19. Their antigen targets remain unknown. TCRdb re-called the PCR reads with MiXCR, one entry per CDR3 protein. The sample records tens of thousands of distinct CDR3 sequences, roughly 71% being singletons. The sample in question was CD4+ T cells from blood, cultured in vitro, obtained after SARS-CoV-2 vaccination. These TCRs come from a human donor who received a COVID-19 vaccine. CDR3s include the opening cysteine and the closing phenylalanine or tryptophan.

len	v_gene	j_gene	CDR3aa
13	TRBV20-1	TRBJ1-1	CSARGLLNTEAFF
18	TRBV21-1	TRBJ2-2	CASSARYLAGGNTGELFF
15	TRBV12-3/TRBV12-4	TRBJ2-4	CASSSQGRNKNIQYF
12	TRBV20-1	TRBJ2-5	CSARDAIGTQYF
18	TRBV20-1	TRBJ1-5	CSARLGQGAGYSNQPQHF
15	TRBV7-2	TRBJ1-1	CASSLRLMRNTEAFF
23	TRBV27	TRBJ2-2	CASSLSAAPVGRGYVWNTGELFF
15	TRBV19	TRBJ1-4	CASSIPGAANEKLFF
16	TRBV4-2	TRBJ2-7	CASSRPRTSGSYEQYF
13	TRBV30	TRBJ1-1	CAWVGRSNTEAFF
16	TRBV15	TRBJ2-5	CATSRSLASTQETQYF
14	TRBV7-9	TRBJ1-2	CASSPSSGDRGYTF
15	TRBV2	TRBJ2-5	CASRVRLAGEETQYF
13	TRBV19	TRBJ2-3	CASSSQGRDTQYF
15	TRBV19	TRBJ1-6	CASSETRGRNSPLHF